These 14 T cell receptor beta chains share one sample of origin, sequenced in a study of blood T cell repertoires in COVID-19 (dated by TCRdb to 2020 to 2022). Library method: the immunoSEQ multiplex PCR assay. In its TCRdb copy, this immuneACCESS table keeps in-frame sequences only and misses some clones. Where compared with another copy, unresolved V genes explain less than half of these, and the others have no known cause. The sample table contains roughly 65,000 clones; only one count was recorded for more than 70% of them. The ten largest clones represent 3.5% to 4.5% of the sample. Sequenced: peripheral blood. These receptors all come from a man aged 50-60 years with acute or convalescent COVID-19.

The chain recombines TRBV11-3 with TRBJ2-1, with D possibly matching TRBD1 (5 bases). The V end lost 0 bases, the J end lost 0 bases, and 12 bases lay between the germline ends. This CDR3 has 17 residues. In germline, CDR1 is SGHNT, CDR2 YENEEA. CDR3 loop: CASSLDQGPASYNEQFF. The CDR3 nucleotides are TGTGCCAGCAGCTTAGATCAGGGCCCGGCCTCCTACAATGAGCAGTTCTTC.

This clone showed up just a few times. The genes are TRBV28 and TRBJ1-4, with D uncertain. The CDR3 extends over 14 amino acids. Looked up from germline, CDR1 is MDHEN and CDR2 is SYDVKM. Deletions cut 4 bases from V and 8 bases from J, with 14 bases between. This CDR3 is CASSSGPGWEKLFF. The CDR3, as DNA: TGTGCCAGCAGTTCCGGCCCGGGATGGGAAAAACTGTTTTTT.

This chain joins TRBV7-9 and TRBJ2-3; TRBD2 aligns across 7 bases. The V and J ends lost 5 bases and 4 bases, in that order; junction bases with no gene match: 9. The CDR3 sequence is 15 residues long. Germline V gene data show CDR1 as SEHNR and CDR2 as FQNEAQ (reference sequence). The DNA of the CDR3 is TGTGCCAGCAGCCGTCCTAGCGGAGCATCAGATACGCAGTATTTT. This sequence encodes CASSRPSGASDTQYF.

The chain links TRBV18 to TRBJ1-2; 7 bases match TRBD1. Germline trimming cut 2 bases from V and 1 base from J; bases unmatched to any gene: 4. Germline CDR1 KGHSH, CDR2 LQKENI. The length of the CDR3 is 15 residues. The CDR3 spells CASSPEGQINYGYTF. In nucleotides, the CDR3 is TGTGCCAGCTCACCAGAGGGACAGATTAACTATGGCTACACCTTC.

The gene calls are TRBV6-5 and TRBJ1-1; D remains unclear. The germline gives CDR1 MNHEY, CDR2 SVGAGI. Trimming pared 5 bases from V and 0 bases from J, leaving 7 bases between. The CDR3 extends over 13 amino acids. This chain's CDR3 is CASSQFLNTEAFF. The CDR3 bases are TGTGCCAGCAGTCAGTTTTTGAACACTGAAGCTTTCTTT.

The gene calls are TRBV15 and TRBJ1-4, with 7 nucleotides matching TRBD1. There are 16 residues in the CDR3. Trimming at V came to 0 bases and at J to 3 bases, leaving 4 bases not matched to a gene. CDR1 LNHNV and CDR2 YYDKDF come from the germline V gene (reference sequence). CDR3 nucleotides: TGTGCCACCAGCAGAGATGGGGGGACAGCTAATGAAAAACTGTTTTTT. Its protein is CATSRDGGTANEKLFF.

The J gene is TRBJ2-3, the V gene TRBV10-3; TRBD2 might be the D (6 bases). Trimming shortened V by 3 bases and J by 7 bases, and 8 bases separated the two germline ends. The germline CDR1 and CDR2 sequences are ENHRY and SYGVKD. This CDR3 comprises 12 residues. The CDR3 is CAISDGGHTQYF. For the CDR3, the DNA is TGTGCCATCAGTGACGGAGGGCATACGCAGTATTTT.

V and J are TRBV2 and TRBJ2-4; a weak D match, TRBD2 (5 bases). Trimming shortened V by 4 bases and J by 15 bases, and 13 bases separated the two germline ends. The CDR3 length is 11 residues. In germline, CDR1 is SNHLY, CDR2 FYNNEI. CDR3 region: CASSVRGYGYF. CDR3 DNA: TGTGCCAGCAGTGTCCGGGGTTATGGGTACTTC.

This clone was seen only once. This CDR3 is CASRQTANTEAFF. The CDR3 nucleotides read TGTGCCAGCAGGCAGACAGCGAACACTGAAGCTTTCTTT. The chain links TRBV7-3 to TRBJ1-1; a weak D match, TRBD1 (5 bases). CDR1 is SGHTA, CDR2 FQGTGA, per germline. This CDR3 region has 13 residues. V lost 6 bases to trimming and J lost 1 base, with 9 bases between them.

This chain connects TRBV10-2 to TRBJ1-6; D not certain. Germline CDR1 WSHSY, CDR2 SAAADI. This CDR3 has 13 residues. The ends were cut back, 3 bases at V and 13 bases at J, with 13 bases in the middle. The CDR3 is CASSDSPVNPLHF. The CDR3 coding sequence is TGCGCCAGCAGTGACAGTCCAGTAAATCCCCTCCACTTT.

The rearrangement uses TRBV11-3 and TRBJ1-6; weak D call: TRBD1 (6 bases). The CDR3 loop spans 15 amino acids. From germline, CDR1 is SGHNT and CDR2 YENEEA. V dropped 0 bases and J dropped 10 bases, with 13 bases sitting between them. The CDR3 DNA follows: TGTGCCAGCAGCTTAGAGGGGGCGCAAAGGTCACCCCTCCACTTT. This sequence encodes CASSLEGAQRSPLHF.

The chain combines TRBV19 with TRBJ2-1; D call uncertain. CDR1 and CDR2 (germline): LNHDA, SQIVND (reference sequence). The V gene lost 1 base and the J gene lost 6 bases, with 10 bases spanning the gap. There are 14 residues in the CDR3. DNA for the CDR3: TGTGCCAGTAGTATAGGGGCCTCAGCCAATGAGCAGTTCTTC. Its protein is CASSIGASANEQFF.

The CDR3 here is CASSTPGYTDTQYF. DNA of the CDR3: TGTGCCAGCAGCACCCCGGGATATACAGATACGCAGTATTTT. This chain uses TRBV7-8 with TRBJ2-3, with D perhaps TRBD2 (5 bases). The V end was cut by 5 bases, the J end by 3 bases, with 12 bases between. This CDR3 has 14 residues. CDR1 is SGHVS and CDR2 is FQNEAQ in the germline V gene.

The rearrangement links TRBV5-6 to TRBJ2-3, with D unclear. V gave up 6 bases and J gave up 4 bases, with 9 bases separating them. The V gene's germline CDR1 is SGHDT and CDR2 YYEEEE. The CDR3 spans 12 residues. CDR3 coding DNA: TGTGCCAGCAACCTCAGGTCAGATACGCAGTATTTT. The encoded protein is CASNLRSDTQYF.